These 28 T cell receptor beta chains share one sample of origin, sequenced in a study of beta chain features in type 1 diabetes. Every isolated RNA sample was fully reverse transcribed, so sequencing captured expressed TCRB transcripts. Using immunoSEQ multiplex PCR, the repertoire was profiled, and TCRdb retains in-frame clones only, with some absent. The data show about 410,000 clones, with about 14% seen just once and less than 0.04% held by the top ten. The sequencing input was naive CD4+ T cells from blood. These receptors were collected from a young man in good health.

This rearrangement joins TRBV6-5 to TRBJ1-2, with D possibly TRBD1 on 5 matching bases. This CDR3 comprises 15 residues. V was trimmed by 4 bases and J by 2 bases, leaving 14 bases between them. The germline gives CDR1 MNHEY, CDR2 SVGAGI. The CDR3 DNA reads as TGTGCCAGCAGTTCCCCCCAGAAGGGGAACTATGGCTACACCTTC. Its translation: CASSSPQKGNYGYTF.

V gene TRBV12-5 combines with J gene TRBJ2-3, with 7 bases matching TRBD1. Germline lookup yields CDR1 LGHNT and CDR2 FRNRAP. V lost 7 bases to trimming and J lost 8 bases; unmatched junction nucleotides: 9. CDR3 length: 13 amino acids. CDR3 residues: CASALGTVGTQYF. The CDR3 region has the DNA TGTGCTAGTGCCCTTGGGACAGTCGGTACGCAGTATTTT.

This clone was detected a few times. The rearrangement links TRBV9 to TRBJ1-3; D is uncertain. The CDR3 contains 17 residues. V lost 0 bases and J lost 0, with 13 bases in between. Germline CDR1 and CDR2: SGDLS and YYNGEE. The CDR3 protein is CASSVASPGFSGNTIYF. For the CDR3, the DNA is TGTGCCAGCAGCGTAGCATCCCCGGGCTTCTCTGGAAACACCATATATTTT.

The sample holds a few counts of this clone. V gene TRBV6-5 combines with J gene TRBJ2-7, with a possible D match to TRBD1 (5 bases). Looked up from germline, CDR1 is MNHEY and CDR2 is SVGAGI. V shed 8 bases and J shed 4 bases, with 15 bases lying between them. The CDR3 has 13 amino acids. In DNA form, the CDR3 reads TGTGCCAGCCGAGACAGTGCCACATACGAGCAGTACTTC. Amino acid sequence: CASRDSATYEQYF.

The chain is built from TRBV29-1 and TRBJ2-5; D gene uncertain. The CDR3 totals 12 residues. V lost 4 bases and J 2 bases, leaving 8 bases between the germline ends. CDR1 SQVTM and CDR2 ANQGSEA come from the germline V gene. The CDR3 DNA reads TGCAGCGTTGGGGTAGGACAAGAGACCCAGTACTTC. As protein: CSVGVGQETQYF.

This clone was picked up a small number of times. The rearrangement links TRBV4-1 to TRBJ1-6; 7 nucleotides line up with TRBD1. The length of the CDR3 is 13 residues. Unmatched junction bases numbered 0, after V lost 3 bases and J lost 7 bases. The germline V gene encodes CDR1 MGHRA and CDR2 YSYEKL. This chain's CDR3 is CASSQTGNSPLHF. DNA for the CDR3: TGCGCCAGCAGCCAGACAGGGAATTCACCCCTCCACTTT.

This clone was counted between two and nine times. V is TRBV9 and J is TRBJ1-1, with 8 bases that match TRBD1. Germline CDR1 reads SGDLS; CDR2 reads YYNGEE. The junction had 9 bases not matched to a gene; V was cut back by 2 bases and J by 6 bases. The CDR3 runs to 15 residues. The CDR3 DNA reads as TGTGCCAGCAGCGTTACCGGGACAGGAGACTCTGAAGCTTTCTTT. This translates into CASSVTGTGDSEAFF.

This clone was found many times. This chain uses TRBV30 with TRBJ2-1, with 8 bases that match TRBD1. The CDR3 consists of 16 residues. CDR1 and CDR2 (germline): GTSNPN, SVGIG (reference sequence). The trim removed 0 bases at V and 4 bases at J, leaving 8 bases unmatched. The CDR3 sequence: CAWSVRRRGQYNEQFF. The CDR3 bases are TGTGCCTGGAGTGTACGACGCAGGGGGCAGTACAATGAGCAGTTCTTC.

This clone was found a few times. V and J are TRBV29-1 and TRBJ1-2, with a possible D match to TRBD1 (6 bases). V lost 1 base and J lost 2, with 8 bases in between. CDR3 length equals 13 residues. CDR1 and CDR2 (germline): SQVTM, ANQGSEA. The CDR3 nucleotides are TGCAGCGTTGAAGCGACAGGAAACTATGGCTACACCTTC. The encoded protein is CSVEATGNYGYTF.

This clone appeared a few times. The V and J genes are TRBV29-1 and TRBJ2-7, with 7 bases matching TRBD1. V shed 0 bases, J shed 3 bases, and the junction held 8 bases outside the gene matches. The CDR3 is 15 residues long. Germline lookup yields CDR1 SQVTM and CDR2 ANQGSEA. Written as DNA, the CDR3 is TGCAGCGTTGAAGATTCAGGGGGAAGAGACTACGAGCAGTACTTC. Translating it yields CSVEDSGGRDYEQYF.

This clone was observed a few times. This chain connects TRBV13 to TRBJ1-2; D gene ambiguous. With 2 bases removed from V and 3 bases from J, the gap between germline ends came to 13 bases. CDR1 and CDR2 (germline): PRHDT, FYEKMQ (reference sequence). CDR3 length equals 15 residues. Here the CDR3 DNA reads TGTGCCAGCAGCTTATCCGGCCGGGCCGACTATGGCTACACCTTC. Translation gives CASSLSGRADYGYTF.

The rearrangement links TRBV18 to TRBJ2-1; 13 positions match TRBD2. The CDR3 runs 19 residues. The junction had 6 bases not matched to a gene; V was cut back by 1 base and J by 0 bases. The V gene's germline CDR1 is KGHSH and CDR2 LQKENI. Here the CDR3 reads CASSPLGLAGNPSYNEQFF. The CDR3 DNA reads TGTGCCAGCTCACCACTGGGACTAGCGGGGAATCCCTCCTACAATGAGCAGTTCTTC.

This clone was counted a few times. V is TRBV10-3 and J is TRBJ2-7, with D possibly being TRBD1 (5 bases). V lost 2 bases and J lost 5, with 10 bases in between. This CDR3 comprises 13 residues. The germline CDR1 and CDR2 sequences are ENHRY and SYGVKD. The DNA for the CDR3 is TGTGCCATCAGTGAGACAGGAGAGAACGAGCAGTACGTC. This codes for CAISETGENEQYV.

This clone was picked up one time. The gene calls are TRBV15 and TRBJ2-7, with a tentative D call TRBD1 (5 bases). Germline V gives CDR1 LNHNV, CDR2 YYDKDF (reference sequence). This CDR3 is 14 amino acids long. V was cut by 0 bases and J by 4 bases, with 10 bases left in between. The CDR3 coding sequence is TGTGCCACCAGCAGAGATAAGGGGCCGTACGAGCAGTACTTC. Its translation is CATSRDKGPYEQYF.

In this sample, this clone turned up once. The junction does not match germline at one end; this may be a read error. Other DNA sequences in the sample encode the same CDR3. The chain uses TRBV30 and TRBJ1-2; D is undetermined. The CDR3 contains 10 residues. Germline V gives CDR1 GTSNPN, CDR2 SVGIG (reference sequence). The CDR3 DNA is TGTGCCTGGAAGAATTATGGCTACACTTTC. Translated: CAWKNYGYTF.

This clone was observed a handful of times. The sample holds other DNA sequences that translate to the same CDR3. This chain joins TRBV30 and TRBJ1-5, with a weak D call TRBD1 (5 bases). The CDR3 contains 13 residues. The V and J ends lost 2 bases and 5 bases respectively, with 10 bases between them. The germline V gene has CDR1 GTSNPN and CDR2 SVGIG (reference sequence). DNA for the CDR3: TGTGCCTGGAGTAGGGGTAGGGATCAGCCCCAGCATTTT. This gives the protein CAWSRGRDQPQHF.

This clone was counted only a few times. As DNA, the CDR3 is TGTGCCAGCAGCAAAGGTCCCAGCGGGGGAGGTCCCTACGAGCAGTACTTC. Encoded protein: CASSKGPSGGGPYEQYF. The chain recombines TRBV21-1 with TRBJ2-7; the D call TRBD2 from the table was never checked on the DNA. TRBV21-1 is classified as a pseudogene. The length of the CDR3 is 17 residues.

This clone was counted between two and nine times. The J gene is TRBJ2-1, the V gene TRBV7-9; TRBD1 matches 7 bases. The junction had 7 bases not matched to a gene; V was cut back by 4 bases and J by 4 bases. The CDR3 runs 15 residues. CDR1 is SEHNR, CDR2 FQNEAQ, per germline (reference sequence). CDR3: CASSSPGQSYNEQFF. CDR3 sequence (DNA): TGTGCCAGCAGCTCTCCGGGACAGTCATACAATGAGCAGTTCTTC.

This clone was seen only a few times. The rearrangement uses TRBV27 and TRBJ2-1; no definite D call. Germline CDR1 is MNHEY and CDR2 is SMNVEV (reference sequence). This CDR3 is built from 16 residues. V dropped 5 bases and J dropped 2 bases, with 16 bases sitting between them. CDR3 nucleotides: TGTGCCAGCAGTCCCCGGAAGCCGAGGCCCTACAATGAGCAGTTCTTC. Translation: CASSPRKPRPYNEQFF.

This clone was found a few times. This chain joins TRBV29-1 and TRBJ1-1; a weak D match, TRBD1 (5 bases). Trimming took off 4 bases at V and 4 bases at J, with 16 bases between the two ends. CDR1 is SQVTM, CDR2 ANQGSEA, per germline. This CDR3 contains 14 residues. The CDR3: CSVAGRMGATEAFF. CDR3 bases: TGCAGCGTTGCAGGGAGAATGGGCGCCACTGAAGCTTTCTTT. Full variable domain (rest looked up from reference TRBV29-1 and TRBJ1-1): SAVISQKPSRDICQRGTSLTIQCQVDSQVTMMFWYRQQPGQSLTLIATANQGSEATYESGFVIDKFPISRPNLTFSTLTVSNMSPEDSSIYLCSVAGRMGATEAFFGQGTRLTVV.

This clone was counted only a few times. The chain employs TRBV29-1 and TRBJ1-2; 10 positions agree with TRBD1. The V segment lost 3 bases and the J segment 7 bases; nucleotides outside the gene matches: 2. CDR3 length equals 12 residues. CDR1 and CDR2 from the germline V gene are SQVTM and ANQGSEA. The CDR3 region has the DNA TGCAGCGTTGAGACAGGGGGCGGTGGCTACACCTTC. It yields the protein CSVETGGGGYTF.

This clone has more than one count but fewer than ten. This chain connects TRBV20-1 to TRBJ1-1, with no clear D. V lost 4 bases and J lost 2, with 5 bases in between. The V gene's germline CDR1 is DFQATT and CDR2 SNEGSKA (reference sequence). The CDR3 covers 11 residues. CDR3 nucleotide sequence: TGCAGTGCTATCACTAACACTGAAGCTTTCTTT. The encoded protein is CSAITNTEAFF.

This clone has only a few counts. This rearrangement joins TRBV5-1 to TRBJ2-1; 8 bases fit TRBD2. Germline V gene lookup returns CDR1 SGHRS and CDR2 YFSETQ. After removal of 5 bases from V and 6 bases from J, the junction contained 10 bases not matched to a gene. This CDR3 has 15 residues. CDR3 nucleotide sequence: TGCGCCAGCAGGCAACCGGGACTAGTTGCCAATGAGCAGTTCTTC. Its protein product is CASRQPGLVANEQFF.

V is TRBV7-9 and J is TRBJ2-1; 7 positions match TRBD2. V was clipped by 0 bases and J by 5 bases; unmatched bases: 1. The CDR3 has 14 residues. In germline, CDR1 is SEHNR, CDR2 FQNEAQ (reference sequence). CDR3 nucleotide sequence: TGTGCCAGCAGCTTAGCGGGAGGGCACAATGAGCAGTTCTTC. This sequence encodes CASSLAGGHNEQFF.

The chain recombines TRBV7-2 with TRBJ2-2; a possible D gene is TRBD2 (5 bases). Germline lookup yields CDR1 SGHTA and CDR2 FQGNSA. V lost 0 bases to trimming and J lost 3 bases, with 8 bases between them. The CDR3 is 15 residues long. CDR3 sequence (DNA): TGTGCCAGCAGCTTAGCCGGGAAGGACACCGGGGAGCTGTTTTTT. Protein sequence: CASSLAGKDTGELFF.

This clone was detected only once. V and J are TRBV10-3 and TRBJ1-1, with D perhaps TRBD1 (5 bases). The ends were cut back, 6 bases at V and 10 bases at J, with 15 bases in the middle. The CDR3 extends over 12 amino acids. The germline V gene encodes CDR1 ENHRY and CDR2 SYGVKD. In DNA, the CDR3 is TGTGCCATCAGAGCCCAGGGAAGCGGAGCTTTCTTT. Protein product: CAIRAQGSGAFF.

The chain couples TRBV18 to TRBJ2-5, with 8 bases matching TRBD1. The CDR3 is 15 amino acids. Germline loops: CDR1 KGHSH, CDR2 LQKENI. With V trimmed by 1 base and J by 2 bases, 3 bases remained unmatched. CDR3 protein: CASSPRQGSQETQYF. DNA of the CDR3: TGTGCCAGCTCACCACGACAGGGGTCACAAGAGACCCAGTACTTC.

This clone was observed a few times. V usage is TRBV5-6 and J usage is TRBJ1-5; D is uncertain. The germline V gene has CDR1 SGHDT and CDR2 YYEEEE. Deletions cut 0 bases from V and 5 bases from J, with 3 bases between. The CDR3 totals 12 residues. The CDR3 sequence: CASSLGDQPQHF. For the CDR3, the DNA is TGTGCCAGCAGCTTGGGCGATCAGCCCCAGCATTTT.